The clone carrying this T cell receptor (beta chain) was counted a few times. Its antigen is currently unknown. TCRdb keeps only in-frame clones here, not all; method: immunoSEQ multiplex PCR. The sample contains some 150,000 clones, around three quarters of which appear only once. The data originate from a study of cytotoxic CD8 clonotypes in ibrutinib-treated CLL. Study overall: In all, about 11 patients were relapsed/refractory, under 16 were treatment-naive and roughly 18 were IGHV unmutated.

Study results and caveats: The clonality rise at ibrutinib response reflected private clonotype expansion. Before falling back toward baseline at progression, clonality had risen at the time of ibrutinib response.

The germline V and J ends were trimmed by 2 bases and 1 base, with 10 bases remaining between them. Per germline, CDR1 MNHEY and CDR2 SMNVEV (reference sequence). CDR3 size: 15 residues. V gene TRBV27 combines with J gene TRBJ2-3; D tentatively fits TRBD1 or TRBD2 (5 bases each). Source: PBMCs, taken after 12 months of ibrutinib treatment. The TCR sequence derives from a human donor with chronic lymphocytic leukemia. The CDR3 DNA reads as TGTGCCAGCAGTTTAAGGGACGGCGGCACAGATACGCAGTATTTT. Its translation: CASSLRDGGTDTQYF.